The clone carrying this TCR beta chain was seen just once. Clones were sequenced by immunoSEQ multiplex PCR, and TCRdb holds only the in-frame ones, with some missing. This repertoire shows approximately 130,000 clones, 90% to 95% found once; its top ten account for under 3.5%. The data belong to a study of T cell responses to AZD1222 COVID-19 vaccine. The CDR3 length is 15 residues. Trimming removed 7 bases at V and 3 bases at J, with 18 bases between. CDR1 MDHEN and CDR2 SYDVKM come from the germline V gene. The source material was peripheral blood, sampled on day 0 of AZD1222 vaccination. J is TRBJ1-2 and V is TRBV28, with D possibly being TRBD1 (6 bases). The TCR was taken from an adult in good health. In nucleotides, the CDR3 is TGTGCCAGCACTCCCCGGGGGGGCCCCTACTATGGCTACACCTTC. This translates into CASTPRGGPYYGYTF.